A selection of T cell receptor beta chains follows, all from one sample in a study of STAT3 mutations in large granular lymphocyte leukemia. Repertoires were generated with immunoSEQ multiplex PCR, while TCRdb's copy carries only in-frame clones and drops some. The data show approximately 1,800 clones, 55% seen once. The sequenced sample was peripheral blood mononuclear cells. The receptor source for this set is a man aged 60-69 years with T-cell large granular lymphocyte leukemia. Some clones in this sample may be carry-over from other donors' samples. The CDR3 runs from the conserved cysteine through the conserved F or W. The order of the fields is clone size, D gene, V gene, J gene, CDR3 length, CDR3 DNA, CDR3 protein. A D gene is named only where the DNA matches it firmly. The size of a clone is reported for some rows only, either as once, few or many, or as a class for expanded clones.

>NA|NA|TRBV18|TRBJ2-7|16
TGTGCCAGCTCACCTGAGAGGATCTCGAACGGATACGAGCAGTACTTC
CASSPERISNGYEQYF
>NA|NA|TRBV5-1|TRBJ2-1|13
TGCGCCAGCCACCTGATTAGCGTCGATGAGCAGTTCTTC
CASHLISVDEQFF
>NA|NA|TRBV6-5|TRBJ2-7|14
TGTGCCAGCAGTTTCGGCAACAGGGACGGCGAGCAGTACTTC
CASSFGNRDGEQYF
>NA|TRBD1|TRBV2|TRBJ1-2|13
TGTGCCAGCGGGGGACAGGGAGACTATGGCTACACCTTC
CASGGQGDYGYTF
>few|NA|TRBV30|TRBJ2-3|13
TGTGCCTGGAGTGGATTATTGAGGGATACGCAGTATTTT
CAWSGLLRDTQYF
>large|TRBD1|TRBV27|TRBJ2-7|14
TGTGCCAGCAGTTCCATTCAGGGGGCAGTTTGGCAGTACTTC
CASSSIQGAVWQYF
>once|NA|TRBV6-5|TRBJ1-2|12
TGTGCCAGCAGTTCACGACTGAATGGCTACACCTTC
CASSSRLNGYTF
>NA|NA|TRBV30|TRBJ2-6|16
TGTGCCCGCTGGGACCGACCTGTCTCTGGGGCCAACGTCCTGACTTTC
CARWDRPVSGANVLTF
>NA|NA|TRBV7-9|TRBJ1-2|11
TGTGCCACGTACGCTAACTATGGCTACACCTTC
CATYANYGYTF
>NA|NA|TRBV5-1|TRBJ2-3|17
TGCGCCAGCAGCCCGGATCATAGCCTTTGGCCCACAGATACGCAGTATTTT
CASSPDHSLWPTDTQYF
>large|TRBD2|TRBV4-3|TRBJ2-7|17
TGCGCCAGCAGCGAGTCGATTGGGACTAGCGGGAACCACGAGCAGTACTTC
CASSESIGTSGNHEQYF
>once|TRBD1|TRBV18|TRBJ2-5|13
TGTGCCAGCTCACCAAGGGGGCGGGAGACCCAGTACTTC
CASSPRGRETQYF
>NA|TRBD1|TRBV7-2|TRBJ2-7|15
TGTGCCAGCAGCTTAGCCGGGACAGTTTCCTACGAGCAGTACTTC
CASSLAGTVSYEQYF
>few|NA|TRBV5-4|TRBJ2-7|14
TGTGCCAGCAAGCCCACCCCGGGAGAAGGCGAGCAGTACTTC
CASKPTPGEGEQYF
>NA|NA|TRBV5-1|TRBJ2-3|11
TGCGCCAGCCGGAGGGCAGATACGCAGTATTTT
CASRRADTQYF
>NA|NA|TRBV27|TRBJ2-7|12
TGTGCCAGCAGGGGCGACCTCTACGAGCAGTACTTC
CASRGDLYEQYF
>few|NA|TRBV5-1|TRBJ1-5|15
TGCGCCAGCAGACCGGGCCCGTATAGCAATCAGCCCCAGCATTTT
CASRPGPYSNQPQHF
>few|NA|TRBV5-1|TRBJ1-4|14
TGCGCCAGCAGCTTGCGGACTACTAATGAAAAACTGTTTTTT
CASSLRTTNEKLFF
>NA|TRBD2|TRBV25-1|TRBJ2-3|16
TGTGCCAGCAGTGAAGAAAAGCGGGAAATCGCAGATACGCAGTATTTT
CASSEEKREIADTQYF
>NA|TRBD1|TRBV5-1|TRBJ2-7|14
TGCGCCAGCAGCTTTCCGGGACAGGGCTACGAGCAGTACTTC
CASSFPGQGYEQYF
>NA|TRBD2|TRBV5-6|TRBJ2-2|16
TGTGCCAGCGGAACTCCGGGACTAGCGGGAGTTTCGGAGCTGTTTTTT
CASGTPGLAGVSELFF
>NA|NA|TRBV5-1|TRBJ1-1|15
TGCGCCAGCAGCTTGGTCCCGGGGCCGAACACTGAAGCTTTCTTT
CASSLVPGPNTEAFF
>few|NA|TRBV7-9|TRBJ2-7|15
TGTGCCAGCAGCTTAGTGTCCGGGAGAACCTACGAGCAGTACTTC
CASSLVSGRTYEQYF
>NA|NA|TRBV5-1|TRBJ2-3|12
TGCGCCAGCTCTCTAGCGACAGATACGCAGTATTTT
CASSLATDTQYF
>NA|NA|TRBV2|TRBJ2-7|14
TGTGCCAGCAGGGACAGCCCTCCCGTGGGGGAGCAGTACTTC
CASRDSPPVGEQYF
>NA|NA|TRBV27|TRBJ2-3|16
TGTGCCAGCAGTTTATCGTGGACAGTAAGCACAGATACGCAGTATTTT
CASSLSWTVSTDTQYF
>NA|NA|TRBV2|TRBJ1-5|13
TGTGCCAGCAGGCAGTATAGCAATCAGCCCCAGCATTTT
CASRQYSNQPQHF
>large|NA|TRBV5-6|TRBJ1-5|14
TGTGCCAGCAGCCTAGGGGTGGGCAATCAGCCCCAGCATTTT
CASSLGVGNQPQHF
>once|NA|TRBV5-1|TRBJ2-5|14
TGCGCCAGCAAGGAGACACTGACAGGCCCGACCCAGTACTTC
CASKETLTGPTQYF
>NA|NA|TRBV5-4|TRBJ2-5|14
TGTGCCAGCAGCTTGGAAGGGTTCTGGGAGACCCAGTACTTC
CASSLEGFWETQYF
>NA|NA|TRBV5-8|TRBJ2-7|14
TGTGCCAGCAGCTTGGTCCCTAGCTCCTACGAGCAGTACTTC
CASSLVPSSYEQYF
>few|NA|TRBV5-1|TRBJ2-3|13
TGCGCCAGCAGCTTGGCAGGCGAAGATACGCAGTATTTT
CASSLAGEDTQYF
>NA|TRBD2|TRBV18|TRBJ2-3|15
TGTGCCAGCTCACCTGCCCTAGCGGGGACAGATACGCAGTATTTT
CASSPALAGTDTQYF
>NA|NA|TRBV29-1|TRBJ1-4|13
TGCAGCGTTGTCTGGCAGAAGAGCGAAAAACTGTTTTTT
CSVVWQKSEKLFF
>NA|TRBD1|TRBV30|TRBJ1-1|11
TGTGCCTGGAGTGTAGGGGACAGAGCTTTCTTT
CAWSVGDRAFF